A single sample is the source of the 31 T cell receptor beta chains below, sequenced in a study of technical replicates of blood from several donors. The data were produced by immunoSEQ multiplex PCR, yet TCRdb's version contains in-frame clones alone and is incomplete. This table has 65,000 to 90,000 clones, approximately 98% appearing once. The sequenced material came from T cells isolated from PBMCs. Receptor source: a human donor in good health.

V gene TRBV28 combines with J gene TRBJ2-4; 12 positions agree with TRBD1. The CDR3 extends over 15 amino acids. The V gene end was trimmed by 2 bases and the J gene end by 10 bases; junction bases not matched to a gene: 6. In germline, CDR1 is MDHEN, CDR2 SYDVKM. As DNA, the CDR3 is TGTGCCAGCAGTTTACAGGGACAGGGGGCATGGATTCAGTACTTC. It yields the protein CASSLQGQGAWIQYF.

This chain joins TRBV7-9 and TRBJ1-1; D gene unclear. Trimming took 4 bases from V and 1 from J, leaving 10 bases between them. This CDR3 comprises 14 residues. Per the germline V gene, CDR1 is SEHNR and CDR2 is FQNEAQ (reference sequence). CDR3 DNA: TGTGCCAGCAGCTCCTCCTCCTGGAACACTGAAGCTTTCTTT. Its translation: CASSSSSWNTEAFF.

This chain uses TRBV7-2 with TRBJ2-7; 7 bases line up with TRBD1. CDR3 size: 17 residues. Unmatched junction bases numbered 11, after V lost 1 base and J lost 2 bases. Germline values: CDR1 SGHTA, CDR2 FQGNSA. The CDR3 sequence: CASSLEGTVSITYEQYF. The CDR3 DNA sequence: TGTGCCAGCAGCTTAGAGGGGACAGTCTCTATCACCTACGAGCAGTACTTC.

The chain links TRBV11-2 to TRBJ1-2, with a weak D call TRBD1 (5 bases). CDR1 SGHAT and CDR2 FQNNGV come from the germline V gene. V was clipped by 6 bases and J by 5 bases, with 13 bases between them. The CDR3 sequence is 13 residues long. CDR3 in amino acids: CASSLGQIYGYTF. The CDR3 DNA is TGTGCCAGCAGTTTGGGGCAAATTTATGGCTACACCTTC.

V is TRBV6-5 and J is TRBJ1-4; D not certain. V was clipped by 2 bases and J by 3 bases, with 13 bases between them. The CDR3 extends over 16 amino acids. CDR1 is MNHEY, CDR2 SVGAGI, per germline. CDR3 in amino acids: CASSYIGRGSNEKLFF. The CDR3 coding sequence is TGTGCCAGCAGTTACATCGGACGGGGTTCTAATGAAAAACTGTTTTTT.

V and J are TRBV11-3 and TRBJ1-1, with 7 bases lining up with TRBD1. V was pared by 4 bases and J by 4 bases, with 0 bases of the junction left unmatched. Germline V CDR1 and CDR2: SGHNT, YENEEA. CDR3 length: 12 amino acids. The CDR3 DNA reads TGTGCCAGCAGCTCAGGGGGCACTGAAGCTTTCTTT. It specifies CASSSGGTEAFF.

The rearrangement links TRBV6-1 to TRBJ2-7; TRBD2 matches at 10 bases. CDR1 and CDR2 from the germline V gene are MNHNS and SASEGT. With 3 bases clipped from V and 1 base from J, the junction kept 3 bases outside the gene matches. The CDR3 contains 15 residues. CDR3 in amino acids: CASSEGLARSYEQYF. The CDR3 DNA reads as TGTGCCAGCAGTGAGGGACTAGCGAGGTCCTACGAGCAGTACTTC.

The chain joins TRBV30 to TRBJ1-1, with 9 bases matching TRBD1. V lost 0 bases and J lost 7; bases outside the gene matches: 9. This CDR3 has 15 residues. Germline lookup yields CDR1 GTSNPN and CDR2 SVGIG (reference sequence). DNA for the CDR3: TGTGCCTGGAGTGTACCCGGACAGGGGTTAGATGAAGCTTTCTTT. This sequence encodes CAWSVPGQGLDEAFF. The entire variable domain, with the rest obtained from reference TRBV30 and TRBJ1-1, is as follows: SQTIHQWPATLVQPVGSPLSLECTVEGTSNPNLYWYRQAAGRGLQLLFYSVGIGQISSEVPQNLSASRPQDRQFILSSKKLLLSDSGFYLCAWSVPGQGLDEAFFGQGTRLTVV.

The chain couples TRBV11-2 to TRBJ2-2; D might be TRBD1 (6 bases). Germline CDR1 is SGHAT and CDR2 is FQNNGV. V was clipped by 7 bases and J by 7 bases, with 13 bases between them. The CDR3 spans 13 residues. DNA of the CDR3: TGTGCCAGCACTCCAGGGGTATACGGGGAGCTGTTTTTT. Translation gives CASTPGVYGELFF.

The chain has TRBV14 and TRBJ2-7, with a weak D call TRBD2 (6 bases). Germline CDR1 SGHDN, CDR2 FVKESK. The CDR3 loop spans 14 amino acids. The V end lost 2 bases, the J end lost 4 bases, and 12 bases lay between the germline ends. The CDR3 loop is CASSQSAGYYEQYF. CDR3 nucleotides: TGTGCCAGCAGCCAAAGCGCGGGATATTACGAGCAGTACTTC.

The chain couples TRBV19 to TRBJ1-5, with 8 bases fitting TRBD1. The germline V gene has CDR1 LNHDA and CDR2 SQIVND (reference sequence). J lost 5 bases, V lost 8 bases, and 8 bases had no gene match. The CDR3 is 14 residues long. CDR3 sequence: CASLGDRYHQPQHF. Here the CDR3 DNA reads TGTGCCAGTCTTGGGGACAGGTACCATCAGCCCCAGCATTTT.

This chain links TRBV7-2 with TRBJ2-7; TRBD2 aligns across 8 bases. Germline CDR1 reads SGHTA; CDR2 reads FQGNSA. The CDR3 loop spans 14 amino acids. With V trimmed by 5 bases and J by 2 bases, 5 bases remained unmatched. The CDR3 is CASSLPGGAYEQYF. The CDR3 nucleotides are TGTGCCAGCAGCCTCCCGGGAGGGGCCTACGAGCAGTACTTC.

The CDR3 here is CASSRPGQAEDTQYF. In nucleotides, the CDR3 is TGCGCCAGCAGCAGACCGGGACAGGCGGAAGATACGCAGTATTTT. The V gene is TRBV5-1, the J gene TRBJ2-3, with 8 bases that match TRBD1. The V segment lost 4 bases and the J segment 5 bases; nucleotides outside the gene matches: 9. Germline V gene lookup returns CDR1 SGHRS and CDR2 YFSETQ. The CDR3 contains 15 residues.

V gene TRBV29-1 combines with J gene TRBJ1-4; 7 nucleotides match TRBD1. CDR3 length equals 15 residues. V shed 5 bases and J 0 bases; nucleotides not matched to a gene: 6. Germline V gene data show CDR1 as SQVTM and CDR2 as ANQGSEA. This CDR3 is CSVSGQSATNEKLFF. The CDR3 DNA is TGCAGCGTTTCGGGACAGTCTGCAACTAATGAAAAACTGTTTTTT.

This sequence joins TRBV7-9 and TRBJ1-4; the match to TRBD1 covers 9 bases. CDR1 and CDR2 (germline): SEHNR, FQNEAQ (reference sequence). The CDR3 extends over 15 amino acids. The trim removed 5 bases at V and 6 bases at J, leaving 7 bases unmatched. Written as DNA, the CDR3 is TGTGCCAGCAGCCCCAGGGACAGGGAGTATGAAAAACTGTTTTTT. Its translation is CASSPRDREYEKLFF.

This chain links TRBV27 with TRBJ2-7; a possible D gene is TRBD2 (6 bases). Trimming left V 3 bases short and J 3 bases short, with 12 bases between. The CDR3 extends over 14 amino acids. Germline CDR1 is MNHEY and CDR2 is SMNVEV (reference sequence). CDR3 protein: CASSFGGPYYEQYF. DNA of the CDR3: TGTGCCAGCAGTTTCGGGGGACCGTACTACGAGCAGTACTTC.

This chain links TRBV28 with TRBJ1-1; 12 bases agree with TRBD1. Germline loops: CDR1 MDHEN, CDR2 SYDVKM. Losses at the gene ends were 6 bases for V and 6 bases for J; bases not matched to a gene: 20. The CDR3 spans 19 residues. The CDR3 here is CASSETGTGGAYGLAEAFF. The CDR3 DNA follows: TGTGCCAGCAGCGAGACCGGGACAGGGGGCGCCTATGGGTTGGCTGAAGCTTTCTTT.

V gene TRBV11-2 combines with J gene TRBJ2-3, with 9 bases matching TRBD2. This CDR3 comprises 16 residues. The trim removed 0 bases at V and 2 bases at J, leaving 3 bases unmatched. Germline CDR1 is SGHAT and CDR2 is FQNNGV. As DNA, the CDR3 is TGTGCCAGCAGCTTAGATGCGGGAGGGGACACAGATACGCAGTATTTT. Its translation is CASSLDAGGDTDTQYF.

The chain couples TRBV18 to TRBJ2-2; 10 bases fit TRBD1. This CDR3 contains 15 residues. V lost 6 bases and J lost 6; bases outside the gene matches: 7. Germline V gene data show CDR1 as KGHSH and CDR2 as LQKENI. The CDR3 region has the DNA TGTGCCAGCTCGGGACAGGGGTCCGGAGCCGGGGAGCTGTTTTTT. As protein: CASSGQGSGAGELFF.

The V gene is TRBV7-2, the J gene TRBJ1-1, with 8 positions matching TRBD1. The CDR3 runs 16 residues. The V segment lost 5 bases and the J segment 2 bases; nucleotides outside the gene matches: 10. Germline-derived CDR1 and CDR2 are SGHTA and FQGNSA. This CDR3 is CASSPGGGKGNTEAFF. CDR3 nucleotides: TGTGCCAGCAGCCCAGGGGGCGGGAAAGGAAACACTGAAGCTTTCTTT.

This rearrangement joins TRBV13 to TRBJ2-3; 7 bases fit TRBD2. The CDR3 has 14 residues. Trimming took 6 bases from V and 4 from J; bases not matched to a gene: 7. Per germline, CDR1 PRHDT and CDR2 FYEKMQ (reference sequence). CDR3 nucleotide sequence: TGTGCCAGCAGTGGGGGAGGGCCGTCAGATACGCAGTATTTT. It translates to CASSGGGPSDTQYF. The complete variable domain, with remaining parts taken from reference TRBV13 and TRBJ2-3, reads AAGVIQSPRHLIKEKRETATLKCYPIPRHDTVYWYQQGPGQDPQFLISFYEKMQSDKGSIPDRFSAQQFSDYHSELNMSSLELGDSALYFCASSGGGPSDTQYFGPGTRLTVL.

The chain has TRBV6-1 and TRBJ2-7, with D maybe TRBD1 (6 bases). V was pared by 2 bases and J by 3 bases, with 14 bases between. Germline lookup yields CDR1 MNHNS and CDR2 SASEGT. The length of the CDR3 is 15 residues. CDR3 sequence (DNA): TGTGCCAGCAGTGAAATCTGGACAGAACTCTACGAGCAGTACTTC. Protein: CASSEIWTELYEQYF.

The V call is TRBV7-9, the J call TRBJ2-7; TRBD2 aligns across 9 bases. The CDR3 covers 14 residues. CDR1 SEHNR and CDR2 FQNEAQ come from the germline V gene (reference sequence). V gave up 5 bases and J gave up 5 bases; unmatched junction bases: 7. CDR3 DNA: TGTGCCAGCAGCCGTGCGGGAGGGCCAAACGAGCAGTACTTC. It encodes CASSRAGGPNEQYF.

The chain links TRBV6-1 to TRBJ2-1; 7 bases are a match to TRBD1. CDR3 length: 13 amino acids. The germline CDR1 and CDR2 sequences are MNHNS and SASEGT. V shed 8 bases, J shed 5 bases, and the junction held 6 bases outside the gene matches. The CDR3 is CASLQGFNNEQFF. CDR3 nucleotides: TGTGCCAGCCTACAGGGGTTCAACAATGAGCAGTTCTTC.

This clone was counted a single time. The CDR3 spells CASLPLAGGYGDTQYF. In nucleotides, the CDR3 is TGTGCCAGCCTCCCACTAGCGGGAGGTTATGGAGATACGCAGTATTTT. This rearrangement joins TRBV7-9 to TRBJ2-3, with TRBD2 identical over 12 bases. V lost 8 bases to trimming and J lost 5 bases; unmatched junction nucleotides: 11. The CDR3 length is 16 residues. Germline-derived CDR1 and CDR2 are SEHNR and FQNEAQ (reference sequence).

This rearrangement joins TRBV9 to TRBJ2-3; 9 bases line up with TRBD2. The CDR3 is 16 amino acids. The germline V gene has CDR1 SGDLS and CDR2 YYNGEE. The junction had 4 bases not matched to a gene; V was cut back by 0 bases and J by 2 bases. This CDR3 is CASSVGASGTTDTQYF. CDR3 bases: TGTGCCAGCAGCGTAGGGGCTAGCGGGACCACAGATACGCAGTATTTT. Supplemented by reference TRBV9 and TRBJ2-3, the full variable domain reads DSGVTQTPKHLITATGQRVTLRCSPRSGDLSVYWYQQSLDQGLQFLIQYYNGEERAKGNILERFSAQQFPDLHSELNLSSLELGDSALYFCASSVGASGTTDTQYFGPGTRLTVL.

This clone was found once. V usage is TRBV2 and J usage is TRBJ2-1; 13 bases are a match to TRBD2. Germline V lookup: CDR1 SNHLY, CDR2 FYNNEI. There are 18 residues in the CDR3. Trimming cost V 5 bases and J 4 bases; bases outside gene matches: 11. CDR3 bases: TGTGCCAGCAGTTACCCGGGACTAGCGGGACCACGTTACAATGAGCAGTTCTTC. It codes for CASSYPGLAGPRYNEQFF.

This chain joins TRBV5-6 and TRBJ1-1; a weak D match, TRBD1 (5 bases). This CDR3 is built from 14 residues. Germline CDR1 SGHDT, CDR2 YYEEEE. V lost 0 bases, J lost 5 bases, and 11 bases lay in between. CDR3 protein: CASSLVGRQTEAFF. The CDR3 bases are TGTGCCAGCAGCTTGGTGGGGCGTCAAACTGAAGCTTTCTTT.

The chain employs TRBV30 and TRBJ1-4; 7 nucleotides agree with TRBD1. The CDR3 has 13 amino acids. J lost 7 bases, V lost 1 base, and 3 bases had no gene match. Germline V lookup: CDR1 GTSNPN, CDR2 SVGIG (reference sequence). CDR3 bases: TGTGCCTGGAGTGAAGGGGACAGTGAAAAACTGTTTTTT. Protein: CAWSEGDSEKLFF.

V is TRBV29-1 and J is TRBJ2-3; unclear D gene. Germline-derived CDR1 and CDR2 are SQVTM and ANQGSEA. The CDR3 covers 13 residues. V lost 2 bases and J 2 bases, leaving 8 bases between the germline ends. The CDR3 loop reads CSVEYSATDTQYF. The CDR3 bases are TGCAGCGTTGAATACTCTGCCACAGATACGCAGTATTTT.

CDR3 sequence (DNA): TGTGCCAGCAGTTTTGGGGGGACCTATGGCTACACCTTC. The encoded protein is CASSFGGTYGYTF. The chain is built from TRBV27 and TRBJ1-2, with a possible D match to TRBD1 (5 bases). CDR1 and CDR2 from the germline V gene are MNHEY and SMNVEV (reference sequence). V was pared by 3 bases and J by 4 bases, with 9 bases between. The CDR3 has 13 residues.